This T cell receptor (beta chain) was recorded in a study of OX40 agonist ivuxolimab in advanced cancers. The table came from immunoSEQ multiplex PCR; TCRdb's copy has only in-frame clones and leaves some out. The sample has around 70,000 clones, approximately 80% seen once. General study results and limits: More expanded clones were seen, on average, in CD8+ T cells than in CD4+.

The CDR3 covers 15 residues. The junction had 3 bases not matched to a gene; V was cut back by 0 bases and J by 3 bases. Germline V gives CDR1 SGDLS, CDR2 YYNGEE. A word on this clone: What it binds is unknown.

Sequencing used CD4+ or CD8+ T cells sorted from blood, obtained in a trial of the OX40 agonist ivuxolimab. This TCR came from an adult with an advanced solid tumor such as melanoma, head and neck, liver or kidney cancer. This sequence joins TRBV9 and TRBJ1-3, with 7 nucleotides matching TRBD1. The CDR3 bases are TGTGCCAGCAGCGTAGGACAGGGTGATGGAAACACCATATATTTT. It translates to CASSVGQGDGNTIYF.